A single sample is the source of the 17 T cell receptor beta chains below, sequenced in a study of cytomegalovirus exposure and HLA in healthy donors. PCR employed 60 Vbeta and 13 Jbeta primers. Here immunoSEQ multiplex PCR was the method, and the copy in TCRdb shows in-frame clones only, minus some. Of roughly 45,000 clones listed, 64% are singletons. Sequencing was done on a sample of PBMCs. The receptors here all came from a human donor in good health.

The gene calls are TRBV10-3 and TRBJ2-5, with D possibly matching TRBD1 (5 bases). CDR3 length: 15 residues. V was shortened by 0 bases and J by 2 bases, with 10 bases between the two germline ends. Germline V CDR1 and CDR2: ENHRY, SYGVKD. CDR3 coding DNA: TGTGCCATCAGTGAGTCGACGGCAGGGCAAGAGACCCAGTACTTC. Translating it yields CAISESTAGQETQYF.

This chain links TRBV6-5 with TRBJ2-3; TRBD1 agrees at 7 bases. CDR3 length equals 14 residues. Losses at the gene ends were 7 bases for V and 4 bases for J; bases not matched to a gene: 8. Germline V gives CDR1 MNHEY, CDR2 SVGAGI. This chain's CDR3 is CASTKRDRSDTQYF. Here the CDR3 DNA reads TGTGCCAGCACCAAAAGGGACAGATCAGATACGCAGTATTTT.

The V call is TRBV30, the J call TRBJ1-5; D is perhaps TRBD1 (5 bases). V shed 1 base and J shed 6 bases, with 10 bases lying between them. The CDR3 has 13 residues. The germline CDR1 and CDR2 sequences are GTSNPN and SVGIG (reference sequence). This CDR3 is CAWSGSGGQPQHF. The CDR3 DNA sequence: TGTGCCTGGAGTGGGTCGGGGGGTCAGCCCCAGCATTTT.

In its sample, this clone was seen once. The chain carries TRBV25-1 and TRBJ1-6; D unresolved. The V end lost 1 base, the J end lost 8 bases, and 6 bases lay between the germline ends. This CDR3 is built from 13 residues. From germline, CDR1 is MGHDK and CDR2 SYGVNS. The DNA for the CDR3 is TGTGCCAGCAGTGAATGGCGGGATTCACCCCTCCACTTT. Its translation is CASSEWRDSPLHF.

There are a few counts of this clone. A read error may produce the germline difference seen at one junction end. The J gene is TRBJ2-3, the V gene TRBV6-1, with D perhaps matching TRBD1 (5 bases). The length of the CDR3 is 16 residues. The germline gives CDR1 MNHNS, CDR2 SASEGT. The CDR3 protein is CASRDPGQGAQDTQYF. Written as DNA, the CDR3 is TGTGCCAGCCGTGACCCGGGCCAGGGTGCACAAGATACGCAGTATTTT.

The genes are TRBV5-1 and TRBJ2-7, with 7 bases fitting TRBD2. The CDR3 loop spans 15 amino acids. Germline CDR1 reads SGHRS; CDR2 reads YFSETQ. The V gene end was trimmed by 4 bases and the J gene end by 3 bases; junction bases not matched to a gene: 10. The CDR3 protein is CASSPLARGGYEQYF. The CDR3 coding sequence is TGCGCCAGCAGCCCCTTAGCTCGCGGGGGCTACGAGCAGTACTTC.

This chain connects TRBV29-1 to TRBJ2-7; 8 nucleotides line up with TRBD2. V lost 5 bases to trimming and J lost 2 bases; unmatched junction nucleotides: 11. Germline V gene sequence: CDR1 SQVTM, CDR2 ANQGSEA. The CDR3 sequence is 15 residues long. The CDR3 protein is CSVRSTKRGTYEQYF. DNA of the CDR3: TGCAGCGTTCGGAGTACGAAGCGGGGGACCTACGAGCAGTACTTC.

The V and J genes are TRBV4-1 and TRBJ2-7; TRBD1 matches at 12 bases. The CDR3 is 14 amino acids. The V gene end was trimmed by 9 bases and the J gene end by 5 bases; junction bases not matched to a gene: 8. The germline V gene encodes CDR1 MGHRA and CDR2 YSYEKL. The CDR3 sequence is CASKPGQGAHEQYF. The DNA for the CDR3 is TGCGCCAGTAAACCGGGACAGGGGGCCCACGAGCAGTACTTC.

The rearrangement links TRBV7-8 to TRBJ2-1, with D maybe TRBD2 (6 bases). Germline CDR1 is SGHVS and CDR2 is FQNEAQ. Trimming stripped 6 bases from V and 0 bases from J, with 12 bases between. The CDR3 is made up of 15 amino acids. The CDR3 coding sequence is TGTGCCAGCAGTTCCGGGAGCTTCTCCTACAATGAGCAGTTCTTC. Protein sequence: CASSSGSFSYNEQFF.

The V and J genes are TRBV7-2 and TRBJ2-3; 9 bases map to TRBD1. Germline V gene data show CDR1 as SGHTA and CDR2 as FQGNSA. The CDR3 is made up of 12 amino acids. V dropped 5 bases and J dropped 13; count of bases not matched to a gene: 7. The CDR3 loop is CASSPQGALEYF. CDR3 nucleotides: TGTGCCAGCAGCCCACAGGGGGCGCTTGAGTATTTT.

The chain links TRBV5-5 to TRBJ1-2; 8 nucleotides agree with TRBD1. The CDR3 runs 13 residues. Germline CDR1 and CDR2: SGHKS and YYEKEE (reference sequence). Unmatched junction bases numbered 3, after V lost 7 bases and J lost 1 base. CDR3 nucleotide sequence: TGTGCCAGCGGACAGGGAGTTAACTATGGCTACACCTTC. Translation: CASGQGVNYGYTF.

This clone has a single count. Compared with germline, one end of the junction differs, possibly owing to a read error. The chain is built from TRBV7-7 and TRBJ2-1; TRBD1 is a possible D gene (6 bases). Germline V gene lookup returns CDR1 SSHAT and CDR2 FNYEAQ (reference sequence). The CDR3 has 15 amino acids. The CDR3 is CASSSSQQGNNEQFF. CDR3 nucleotide sequence: TGTGCTAGCAGCTCGTCTCAACAGGGAAACAATGAGCAGTTCTTC. Supplemented by reference TRBV7-7 and TRBJ2-1, the full variable domain reads GAGVSQSPRYKVTKRGQDVTLRCDPISSHATLYWYQQALGQGPEFLTYFNYEAQPDKSGLPSDRFSAERPEGSISTLTIQRTEQRDSAMYRCASSSSQQGNNEQFFGPGTRLTVL.

The chain joins TRBV2 to TRBJ2-7, with a possible D match to TRBD2 (5 bases). The CDR3 covers 12 residues. Germline CDR1 SNHLY, CDR2 FYNNEI. Deletions cut 6 bases from V and 3 bases from J, with 9 bases between. CDR3 bases: TGTGCCAGCAGAAGCCGGGACTACGAGCAGTACTTC. Residues: CASRSRDYEQYF. Variable domain in full (rest from reference TRBV2 and TRBJ2-7): EPEVTQTPSHQVTQMGQEVILRCVPISNHLYFYWYRQILGQKVEFLVSFYNNEISEKSEIFDDQFSVERPDGSNFTLKIRSTKLEDSAMYFCASRSRDYEQYFGPGTRLTVT.

The V call is TRBV11-2, the J call TRBJ2-7; unclear D gene. This CDR3 spans 15 amino acids. The ends were cut back, 5 bases at V and 2 bases at J, with 16 bases in the middle. Looked up from germline, CDR1 is SGHAT and CDR2 is FQNNGV. In DNA form, the CDR3 reads TGTGCCAGCAGCACCTTTGGCAGGTCCACCTACGAGCAGTACTTC. This encodes CASSTFGRSTYEQYF.

This clone was detected once. V gene TRBV9 combines with J gene TRBJ1-2, with D tentatively TRBD1 (5 bases). The CDR3 totals 15 residues. In germline, CDR1 is SGDLS, CDR2 YYNGEE. Trimming removed 5 bases from V and 4 bases from J, with 18 bases in between. CDR3 sequence reads: CASSYRGRVGYGYTF. The CDR3 bases are TGTGCCAGCAGTTATAGGGGCAGGGTGGGCTATGGCTACACCTTC.

Worth noting for this clone: Its ends do not fully match the called genes, so a read error is possible. V is TRBV7-9 and J is TRBJ2-3, with 7 bases lining up with TRBD1. The CDR3 spans 13 residues. Germline CDR1 is SEHNR and CDR2 is FQNEAQ (reference sequence). Here the CDR3 reads CASSLAGGDTQYF. CDR3 nucleotide sequence: TGTGCCAGCAGCCTAGCAGGGGGAGATACGCAGTATTTT.

This chain joins TRBV6-5 and TRBJ2-2, with D possibly being TRBD2 (6 bases). Germline V gene sequence: CDR1 MNHEY, CDR2 SVGAGI. V was shortened by 4 bases and J by 2 bases, with 8 bases between the two germline ends. The CDR3 totals 14 residues. This CDR3 is CASSLAGNTGELFF. In DNA, the CDR3 is TGTGCCAGCAGTTTGGCGGGAAACACCGGGGAGCTGTTTTTT.